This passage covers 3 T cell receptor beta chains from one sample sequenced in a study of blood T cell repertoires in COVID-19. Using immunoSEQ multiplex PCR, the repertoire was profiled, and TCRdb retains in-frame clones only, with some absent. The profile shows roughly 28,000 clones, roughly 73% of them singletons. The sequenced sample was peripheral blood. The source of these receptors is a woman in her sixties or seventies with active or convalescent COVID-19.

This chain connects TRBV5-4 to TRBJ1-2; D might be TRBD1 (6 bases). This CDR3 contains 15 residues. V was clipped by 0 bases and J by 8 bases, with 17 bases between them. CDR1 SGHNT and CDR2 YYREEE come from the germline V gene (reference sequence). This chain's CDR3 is CASSLGGTGGVGYTF. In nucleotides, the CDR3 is TGTGCCAGCAGCTTGGGGGGCACGGGGGGCGTAGGCTACACCTTC.

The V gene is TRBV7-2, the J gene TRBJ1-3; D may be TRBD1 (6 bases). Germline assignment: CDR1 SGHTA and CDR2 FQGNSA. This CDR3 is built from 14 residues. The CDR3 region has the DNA TGTGCAGCCAAAACAGGGAAAACTGGAAACACCATATATTTT. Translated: CAAKTGKTGNTIYF.

Here the CDR3 reads CASSGKRGRQVGNQPQHF. The DNA for the CDR3 is TGTGCCAGCAGCGGAAAGCGGGGTCGACAGGTCGGTAATCAGCCCCAGCATTTT. This chain uses TRBV9 with TRBJ1-5, with a tentative D call TRBD1 (6 bases). Trimming removed 3 bases from V and 4 bases from J, with 23 bases in between. Per germline, CDR1 SGDLS and CDR2 YYNGEE. CDR3 length: 18 residues. Combining the CDR3 with reference TRBV9 and TRBJ1-5 gives the whole variable domain DSGVTQTPKHLITATGQRVTLRCSPRSGDLSVYWYQQSLDQGLQFLIQYYNGEERAKGNILERFSAQQFPDLHSELNLSSLELGDSALYFCASSGKRGRQVGNQPQHFGDGTRLSIL.